Below are 4 T cell receptor beta chains sequenced from a single sample in a study of blood T cells in healthy people across ages. PCR was performed a second time for roughly 7 to 12 cycles using a sample-barcoded 5' primer and a J-beta primer mix. Each CDR3 protein is one row after TCRdb ran MiXCR on the 5' RACE reads. The sample contains about 760,000 distinct CDR3 sequences, approximately 53% of which appear only once. The source material was blood. The receptors were sampled from a middle-aged man in good health.

This clonotype has only a few counts. The J gene is TRBJ2-6, the V gene TRBV9, with a weak D call TRBD1 (5 bases). CDR1 SGDLS and CDR2 YYNGEE come from the germline V gene. The CDR3 length is 15 residues. Trimming shortened V by 0 bases and J by 4 bases, and 8 bases separated the two germline ends. The CDR3 reads CASSVAGYGANVLTF. The CDR3 coding sequence is TGTGCCAGCAGCGTAGCAGGGTACGGGGCCAACGTCCTGACTTTC.

The chain carries TRBV6-5 and TRBJ2-1; D remains unclear. Trimming left V 2 bases short and J 2 bases short, with 7 bases between. The germline CDR1 and CDR2 sequences are MNHEY and SVGAGI. This CDR3 is built from 14 residues. In DNA form, the CDR3 reads TGTGCCAGCAGTTACAGGGCTCCCTACAATGAGCAGTTCTTC. It specifies CASSYRAPYNEQFF.

This clonotype was observed many times. The germline gene is not matched at one end of the junction; a read error may be the cause. The chain employs TRBV5-1 and TRBJ2-7; D remains unclear. Germline V gene sequence: CDR1 SGHRS, CDR2 YFSETQ. The CDR3 runs 11 residues. CDR3 sequence (DNA): TGTGCCAGCAGCTCCTCCTACGAGCAGTACTTC. It is translated as CASSSSYEQYF. Based on the CDR3 plus reference TRBV5-1 and TRBJ2-7, the full variable domain is KAGVTQTPRYLIKTRGQQVTLSCSPISGHRSVSWYQQTPGQGLQFLFEYFSETQRNKGNFPGRFSGRQFSNSRSEMNVSTLELGDSALYLCASSSSYEQYFGPGTRLTVT.

The V gene is TRBV6-6, the J gene TRBJ2-7, with D possibly being TRBD2 (6 bases). Per the germline V gene, CDR1 is MNHNY and CDR2 is SVGAGI (reference sequence). CDR3 length: 13 residues. The V and J ends lost 6 bases and 6 bases respectively, with 15 bases between them. As DNA, the CDR3 is TGTGCCAGCAGCTACCAGGGACTGGGCGAGCAGTACTTC. It codes for CASSYQGLGEQYF.